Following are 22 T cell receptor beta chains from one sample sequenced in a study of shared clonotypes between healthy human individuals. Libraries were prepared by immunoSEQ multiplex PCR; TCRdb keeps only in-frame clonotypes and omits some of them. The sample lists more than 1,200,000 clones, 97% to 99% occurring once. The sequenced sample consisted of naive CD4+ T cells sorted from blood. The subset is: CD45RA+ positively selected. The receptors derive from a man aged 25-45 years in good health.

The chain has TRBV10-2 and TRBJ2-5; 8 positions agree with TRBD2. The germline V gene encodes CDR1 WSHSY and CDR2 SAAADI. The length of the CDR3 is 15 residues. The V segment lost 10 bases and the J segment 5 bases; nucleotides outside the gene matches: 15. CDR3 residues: CATGGGHRRSETQYF. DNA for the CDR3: TGCGCCACCGGGGGGGGCCATCGGAGGTCGGAGACCCAGTACTTC.

The chain's CDR3 is CASSLEAVSSYEQYF. The CDR3 nucleotides read TGTGCCAGCAGCTTAGAAGCGGTGAGCTCCTACGAGCAGTACTTC. V is TRBV7-3 and J is TRBJ2-7, with D perhaps matching TRBD2 (5 bases). V dropped 2 bases and J dropped 0 bases, with 11 bases sitting between them. This CDR3 region has 15 residues. The germline V gene encodes CDR1 SGHTA and CDR2 FQGTGA. Supplemented by reference TRBV7-3 and TRBJ2-7, the full variable domain reads GAGVSQTPSNKVTEKGKYVELRCDPISGHTALYWYRQSLGQGPEFLIYFQGTGAADDSGLPNDRFFAVRPEGSVSTLKIQRTERGDSAVYLCASSLEAVSSYEQYFGPGTRLTVT.

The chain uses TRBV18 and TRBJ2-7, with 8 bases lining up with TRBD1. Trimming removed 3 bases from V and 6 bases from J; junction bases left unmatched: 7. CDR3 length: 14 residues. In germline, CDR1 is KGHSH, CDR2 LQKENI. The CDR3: CASSPSQGGGEQYF. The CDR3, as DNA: TGTGCCAGCTCACCGTCACAGGGGGGCGGCGAGCAGTACTTC. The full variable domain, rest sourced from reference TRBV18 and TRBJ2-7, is NAGVMQNPRHLVRRRGQEARLRCSPMKGHSHVYWYRQLPEEGLKFMVYLQKENIIDESGMPKERFSAEFPKEGPSILRIQQVVRGDSAAYFCASSPSQGGGEQYFGPGTRLTVT.

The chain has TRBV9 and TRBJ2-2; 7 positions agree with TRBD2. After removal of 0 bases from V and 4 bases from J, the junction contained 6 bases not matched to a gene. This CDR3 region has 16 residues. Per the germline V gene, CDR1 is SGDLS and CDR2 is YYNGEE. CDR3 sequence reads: CASSVEAGRSTGELFF. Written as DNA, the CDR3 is TGTGCCAGCAGCGTAGAAGCGGGGCGTAGCACCGGGGAGCTGTTTTTT. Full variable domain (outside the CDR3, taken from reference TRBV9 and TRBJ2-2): DSGVTQTPKHLITATGQRVTLRCSPRSGDLSVYWYQQSLDQGLQFLIQYYNGEERAKGNILERFSAQQFPDLHSELNLSSLELGDSALYFCASSVEAGRSTGELFFGEGSRLTVL.

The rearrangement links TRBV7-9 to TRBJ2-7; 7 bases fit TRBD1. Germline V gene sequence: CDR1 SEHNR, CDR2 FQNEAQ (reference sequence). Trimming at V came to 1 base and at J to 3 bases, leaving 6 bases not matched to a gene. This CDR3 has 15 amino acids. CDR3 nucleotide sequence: TGTGCCAGCAGCTTAGTTGGGACAGCACGCTACGAGCAGTACTTC. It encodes CASSLVGTARYEQYF.

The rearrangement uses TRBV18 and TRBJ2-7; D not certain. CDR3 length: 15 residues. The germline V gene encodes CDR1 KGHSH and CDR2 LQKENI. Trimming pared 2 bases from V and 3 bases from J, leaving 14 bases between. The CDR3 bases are TGTGCCAGCTCACCAGCCGCCGGCCTGAACTACGAGCAGTACTTC. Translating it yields CASSPAAGLNYEQYF. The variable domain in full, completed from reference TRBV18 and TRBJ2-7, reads NAGVMQNPRHLVRRRGQEARLRCSPMKGHSHVYWYRQLPEEGLKFMVYLQKENIIDESGMPKERFSAEFPKEGPSILRIQQVVRGDSAAYFCASSPAAGLNYEQYFGPGTRLTVT.

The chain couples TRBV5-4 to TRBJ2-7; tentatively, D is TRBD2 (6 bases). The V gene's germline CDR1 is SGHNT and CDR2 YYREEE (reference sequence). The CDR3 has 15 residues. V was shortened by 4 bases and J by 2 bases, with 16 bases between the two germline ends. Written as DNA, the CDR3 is TGTGCCAGCAGCCTCCGGGACTTTGACGCCTACGAGCAGTACTTC. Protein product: CASSLRDFDAYEQYF. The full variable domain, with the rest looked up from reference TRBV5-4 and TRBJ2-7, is ETGVTQSPTHLIKTRGQQVTLRCSSQSGHNTVSWYQQALGQGPQFIFQYYREEENGRGNFPPRFSGLQFPNYSSELNVNALELDDSALYLCASSLRDFDAYEQYFGPGTRLTVT.

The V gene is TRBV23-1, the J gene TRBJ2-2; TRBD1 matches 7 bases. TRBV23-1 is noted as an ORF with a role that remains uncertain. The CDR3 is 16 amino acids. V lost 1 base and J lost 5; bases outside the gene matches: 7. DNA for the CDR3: TGCGCCAGCAGTCAATGGAACAGGGGTGAGACCGGGGAGCTGTTTTTT. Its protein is CASSQWNRGETGELFF.

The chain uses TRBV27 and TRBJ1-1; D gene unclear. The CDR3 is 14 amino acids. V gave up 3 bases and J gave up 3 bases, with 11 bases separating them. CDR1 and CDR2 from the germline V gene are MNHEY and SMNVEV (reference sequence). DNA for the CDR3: TGTGCCAGCAGTTTTGTCAATGGGGACACTGAAGCTTTCTTT. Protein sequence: CASSFVNGDTEAFF.

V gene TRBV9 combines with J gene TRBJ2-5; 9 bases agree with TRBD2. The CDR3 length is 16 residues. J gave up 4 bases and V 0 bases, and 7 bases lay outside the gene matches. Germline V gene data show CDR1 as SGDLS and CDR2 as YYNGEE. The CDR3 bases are TGTGCCAGCAGCGTAGGGTTAGCGGGAGAAAGAGAGACCCAGTACTTC. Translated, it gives CASSVGLAGERETQYF.

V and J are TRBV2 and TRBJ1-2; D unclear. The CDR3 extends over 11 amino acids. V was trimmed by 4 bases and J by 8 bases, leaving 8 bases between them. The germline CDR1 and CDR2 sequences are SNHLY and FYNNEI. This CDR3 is CASSGPGGYTF. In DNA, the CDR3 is TGTGCCAGCAGTGGGCCGGGGGGCTACACCTTC.

The CDR3 spells CASSLLPSYTYEQYF. CDR3 sequence (DNA): TGCGCCAGCAGCTTGCTCCCCAGTTATACCTACGAGCAGTACTTC. This chain uses TRBV5-1 with TRBJ2-7, with no clear D. Trimming stripped 1 base from V and 2 bases from J, with 13 bases between. The CDR3 contains 15 residues. CDR1 and CDR2 from the germline V gene are SGHRS and YFSETQ.

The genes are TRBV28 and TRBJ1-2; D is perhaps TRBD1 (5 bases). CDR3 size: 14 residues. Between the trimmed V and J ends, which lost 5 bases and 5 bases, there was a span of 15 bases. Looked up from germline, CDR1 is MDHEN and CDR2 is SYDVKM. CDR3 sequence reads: CASSLGTQEYGYTF. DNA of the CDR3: TGTGCCAGCAGTCTCGGGACCCAGGAGTATGGCTACACCTTC.

The CDR3 DNA sequence: TGCAGCGTTGTGGACGATGGCTACACCTTC. Protein product: CSVVDDGYTF. The J gene is TRBJ1-2, the V gene TRBV29-1; no firm D call. Trimming removed 4 bases at V and 6 bases at J, with 6 bases between. This CDR3 contains 10 residues. In germline, CDR1 is SQVTM, CDR2 ANQGSEA.

CDR3 amino acids: CAWSRTGAGGYTF. CDR3 nucleotides: TGTGCCTGGAGTCGGACAGGGGCCGGCGGCTACACCTTC. The chain recombines TRBV30 with TRBJ1-2; 9 bases line up with TRBD1. Germline values: CDR1 GTSNPN, CDR2 SVGIG (reference sequence). The CDR3 consists of 13 residues. Losses at the gene ends were 2 bases for V and 8 bases for J; bases not matched to a gene: 6.

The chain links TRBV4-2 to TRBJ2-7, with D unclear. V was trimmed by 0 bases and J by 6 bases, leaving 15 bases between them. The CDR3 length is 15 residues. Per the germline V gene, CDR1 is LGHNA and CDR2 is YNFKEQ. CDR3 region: CASSQESATPSEQYF. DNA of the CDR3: TGTGCCAGCAGCCAAGAGTCAGCTACCCCAAGCGAGCAGTACTTC.

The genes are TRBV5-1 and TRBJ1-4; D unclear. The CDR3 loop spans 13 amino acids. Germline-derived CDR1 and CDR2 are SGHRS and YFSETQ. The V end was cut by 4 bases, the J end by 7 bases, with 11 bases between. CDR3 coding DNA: TGCGCCAGCAGCCAAAGACCGTTTGAAAAACTGTTTTTT. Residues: CASSQRPFEKLFF.

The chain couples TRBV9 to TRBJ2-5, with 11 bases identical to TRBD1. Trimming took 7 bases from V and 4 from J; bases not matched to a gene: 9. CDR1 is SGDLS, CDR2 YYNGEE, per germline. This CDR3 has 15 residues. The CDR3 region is CASDGLGQGGETQYF. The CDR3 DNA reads TGTGCCAGCGACGGACTGGGACAGGGGGGAGAGACCCAGTACTTC.

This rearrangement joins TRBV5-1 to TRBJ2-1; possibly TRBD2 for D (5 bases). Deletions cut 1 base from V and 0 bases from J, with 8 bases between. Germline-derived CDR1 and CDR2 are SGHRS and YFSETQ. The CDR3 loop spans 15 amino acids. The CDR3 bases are TGCGCCAGCAGCTTGATCGGAGGCTCCTACAATGAGCAGTTCTTC. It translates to CASSLIGGSYNEQFF.

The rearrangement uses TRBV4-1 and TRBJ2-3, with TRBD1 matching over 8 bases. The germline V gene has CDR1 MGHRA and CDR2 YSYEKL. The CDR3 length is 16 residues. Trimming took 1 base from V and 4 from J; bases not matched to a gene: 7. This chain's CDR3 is CASSQGQGARPDTQYF. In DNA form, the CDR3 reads TGCGCCAGCAGCCAAGGCCAGGGGGCTCGTCCAGATACGCAGTATTTT.

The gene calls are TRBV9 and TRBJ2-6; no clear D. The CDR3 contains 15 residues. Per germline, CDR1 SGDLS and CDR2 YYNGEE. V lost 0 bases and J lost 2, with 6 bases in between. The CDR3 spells CASSVVRAGANVLTF. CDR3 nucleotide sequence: TGTGCCAGCAGCGTAGTAAGGGCTGGGGCCAACGTCCTGACTTTC.

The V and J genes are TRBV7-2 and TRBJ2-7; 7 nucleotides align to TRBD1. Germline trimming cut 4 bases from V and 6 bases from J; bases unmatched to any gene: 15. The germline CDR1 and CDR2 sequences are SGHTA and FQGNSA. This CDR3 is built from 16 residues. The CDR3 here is CASSSQNRGRGIEQYF. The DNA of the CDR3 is TGTGCCAGCAGCTCACAAAACCGGGGCAGGGGGATCGAGCAGTACTTC.